A single sample is the source of the 28 T cell receptor beta chains below, sequenced in a study of cytomegalovirus exposure and HLA in healthy donors (dated by TCRdb to 2017 to 2019). Libraries were constructed by the immunoSEQ multiplex PCR assay. For the multiplex PCR, a mixture combining 60 forward primers for TCR Vbeta segments and 13 reverse primers for TCR Jbeta segments was used. TCRdb carries this immuneACCESS record with in-frame sequences only. Its versions omit some clonotypes, under half of them owing to an unresolved V gene in the studies checked, with the rest unexplained. The sample table contains 170,000 or so clones; only one count was recorded for 84% of them. The top ten clones comprise roughly 5% of the sample. Specimen: PBMCs. Receptor source: a man younger than 30 in good health and CMV-seronegative.

V usage is TRBV7-3 and J usage is TRBJ2-1; 13 bases map to TRBD2. The junction had 9 bases not matched to a gene; V was cut back by 4 bases and J by 0 bases. The CDR3 sequence is 19 residues long. CDR1 SGHTA and CDR2 FQGTGA come from the germline V gene. The CDR3 DNA follows: TGTGCCAGCAGCTCCGGACTAGCGGGAGTCGTCAGCTCCTACAATGAGCAGTTCTTC. Amino acid sequence: CASSSGLAGVVSSYNEQFF. The complete variable domain, with remaining parts taken from reference TRBV7-3 and TRBJ2-1, reads GAGVSQTPSNKVTEKGKYVELRCDPISGHTALYWYRQSLGQGPEFLIYFQGTGAADDSGLPNDRFFAVRPEGSVSTLKIQRTERGDSAVYLCASSSGLAGVVSSYNEQFFGPGTRLTVL.

This clone was observed once. The chain has TRBV11-2 and TRBJ2-1, with a possible D match to TRBD2 (5 bases). CDR3 length: 15 residues. CDR1 and CDR2 from the germline V gene are SGHAT and FQNNGV. V was shortened by 3 bases and J by 8 bases, with 17 bases between the two germline ends. The CDR3 DNA is TGTGCCAGCAGCTTTCCGAGGGAGAAGGTTCATGAGCAGTTCTTC. This sequence encodes CASSFPREKVHEQFF.

The chain links TRBV18 to TRBJ2-6; TRBD1 aligns across 8 bases. The V gene's germline CDR1 is KGHSH and CDR2 LQKENI. The CDR3 consists of 19 residues. With 5 bases clipped from V and 0 bases from J, the junction kept 12 bases outside the gene matches. CDR3 DNA sequence: TGTGCCAGCTCAACTCTAAGTGGGACAGGACTCTCTGGGGCCAACGTCCTGACTTTC. This codes for CASSTLSGTGLSGANVLTF.

The chain links TRBV30 to TRBJ1-5, with 8 bases aligning to TRBD1. CDR1 and CDR2 (germline): GTSNPN, SVGIG (reference sequence). The length of the CDR3 is 16 residues. J gave up 3 bases and V 3 bases, and 10 bases lay outside the gene matches. The CDR3 loop is CAWRRQGSINNQPQHF. The CDR3 nucleotides are TGTGCCTGGAGGAGACAGGGGTCAATTAACAATCAGCCCCAGCATTTT.

The chain carries TRBV19 and TRBJ2-7; 7 bases are shared with TRBD1. J gave up 1 base and V 5 bases, and 2 bases lay outside the gene matches. This CDR3 is 13 amino acids long. Germline CDR1 is LNHDA and CDR2 is SQIVND (reference sequence). CDR3 DNA sequence: TGTGCCAGTAGTCGACAGGGATCCTACGAGCAGTACTTC. Encoded protein: CASSRQGSYEQYF.

J is TRBJ1-5 and V is TRBV5-6; D unclear. Between the trimmed V and J ends, which lost 2 bases and 0 bases, there was a span of 9 bases. This CDR3 has 15 residues. Germline CDR1 SGHDT, CDR2 YYEEEE. The CDR3 nucleotides read TGTGCCAGCAGCTTTACTGGTATTAGCAATCAGCCCCAGCATTTT. Residues: CASSFTGISNQPQHF.

The V call is TRBV11-2, the J call TRBJ2-1, with 10 bases matching TRBD1. CDR3 size: 15 residues. J lost 7 bases, V lost 5 bases, and 8 bases had no gene match. Germline CDR1 is SGHAT and CDR2 is FQNNGV. The CDR3 loop is CASSRTGTGENEQFF. CDR3 DNA sequence: TGTGCCAGCAGCCGAACCGGGACAGGGGAAAATGAGCAGTTCTTC. Based on the CDR3 plus reference TRBV11-2 and TRBJ2-1, the full variable domain is EAGVAQSPRYKIIEKRQSVAFWCNPISGHATLYWYQQILGQGPKLLIQFQNNGVVDDSQLPKDRFSAERLKGVDSTLKIQPAKLEDSAVYLCASSRTGTGENEQFFGPGTRLTVL.

V usage is TRBV10-3 and J usage is TRBJ2-7, with D possibly TRBD1 on 6 matching bases. Trimming removed 6 bases from V and 3 bases from J, with 18 bases in between. The CDR3 is made up of 15 amino acids. Per germline, CDR1 ENHRY and CDR2 SYGVKD. In DNA form, the CDR3 reads TGTGCCATCAGCCTCAGGGAGAAAGGGGGCTACGAGCAGTACTTC. This gives the protein CAISLREKGGYEQYF.

This rearrangement joins TRBV5-8 to TRBJ1-1; D is undetermined. Per germline, CDR1 SGHTS and CDR2 YDEGEE. V lost 5 bases and J 10 bases, leaving 12 bases between the germline ends. This CDR3 spans 11 amino acids. The CDR3 DNA follows: TGTGCCAGCAGAGCTTACCCTGGAGCTTTCTTT. Its translation: CASRAYPGAFF.

The chain uses TRBV6-5 and TRBJ2-4; no reliable D call. V was trimmed by 7 bases and J by 8 bases, leaving 12 bases between them. The germline gives CDR1 MNHEY, CDR2 SVGAGI. The CDR3 runs 12 residues. The CDR3: CASTSLFDIQYF. In DNA form, the CDR3 reads TGTGCCAGCACCTCACTTTTTGACATTCAGTACTTC.

The CDR3 loop reads CASSSSDRGLLYEQYF. The CDR3, as DNA: TGTGCCAGCAGCTCCTCGGACAGGGGTTTACTCTACGAGCAGTACTTC. The chain is built from TRBV7-9 and TRBJ2-7; 9 bases agree with TRBD1. This CDR3 spans 16 amino acids. Looked up from germline, CDR1 is SEHNR and CDR2 is FQNEAQ (reference sequence). After removal of 4 bases from V and 3 bases from J, the junction contained 10 bases not matched to a gene.

This clone was recorded once. The chain carries TRBV27 and TRBJ1-1, with unresolved D. The CDR3 consists of 14 residues. V gave up 7 bases and J gave up 1 base, with 13 bases separating them. Germline lookup yields CDR1 MNHEY and CDR2 SMNVEV (reference sequence). The CDR3, as DNA: TGTGCCAGCATGTTCGGAGTAAAGAACACTGAAGCTTTCTTT. Translated: CASMFGVKNTEAFF.

The V and J genes are TRBV5-8 and TRBJ1-4; 9 bases line up with TRBD1. V shed 3 bases, J shed 5 bases, and the junction held 8 bases outside the gene matches. Germline V gene lookup returns CDR1 SGHTS and CDR2 YDEGEE. The CDR3 is 16 amino acids. Here the CDR3 DNA reads TGTGCCAGCAGCTCGGGAGGGGACAGGGAAAATGAAAAACTGTTTTTT. Its protein product is CASSSGGDRENEKLFF.

The chain has TRBV6-1 and TRBJ1-2, with D perhaps matching TRBD1 (6 bases). The V and J ends lost 4 bases and 4 bases respectively, with 10 bases between them. This CDR3 is built from 13 residues. Germline assignment: CDR1 MNHNS and CDR2 SASEGT. CDR3 DNA: TGTGCCAGCAGTGGGACAGTGAGCTATGGCTACACCTTC. Protein: CASSGTVSYGYTF.

This clone was observed a few times. This sequence joins TRBV10-1 and TRBJ2-2; D call uncertain. Germline V gene sequence: CDR1 WNHNN, CDR2 SYGVQD (reference sequence). Between the trimmed V and J ends, which lost 3 bases and 1 base, there was a span of 3 bases. The CDR3 consists of 13 residues. As DNA, the CDR3 is TGCGCCAGCAGTGACTTGAACACCGGGGAGCTGTTTTTT. Translating it yields CASSDLNTGELFF.

This chain links TRBV6-5 with TRBJ2-1; D remains ambiguous. CDR1 is MNHEY and CDR2 is SVGAGI in the germline V gene. The ends were cut back, 3 bases at V and 7 bases at J, with 4 bases in the middle. There are 11 residues in the CDR3. CDR3 protein: CASSYKNEQFF. The CDR3 DNA follows: TGTGCCAGCAGTTATAAAAATGAGCAGTTCTTC.

V usage is TRBV7-2 and J usage is TRBJ2-7, with D possibly being TRBD2 (6 bases). The CDR3 is made up of 14 amino acids. From germline, CDR1 is SGHTA and CDR2 FQGNSA. The V and J ends lost 5 bases and 0 bases respectively, with 11 bases between them. CDR3 in amino acids: CASSPREFSYEQYF. CDR3 coding DNA: TGTGCCAGCAGCCCCCGGGAGTTCTCCTACGAGCAGTACTTC.

The gene calls are TRBV29-1 and TRBJ1-1; D is perhaps TRBD1 (5 bases). This CDR3 comprises 16 residues. Germline CDR1 reads SQVTM; CDR2 reads ANQGSEA. V lost 7 bases and J lost 1, with 22 bases in between. CDR3 loop: CSGIGAIGARNTEAFF. In DNA, the CDR3 is TGCAGCGGGATAGGGGCGATAGGGGCCCGGAACACTGAAGCTTTCTTT.

The V and J genes are TRBV29-1 and TRBJ2-7; D gene ambiguous. CDR3 size: 15 residues. V was pared by 6 bases and J by 3 bases, with 21 bases between. Germline assignment: CDR1 SQVTM and CDR2 ANQGSEA. The CDR3: CSVGLPDRVGYEQYF. The CDR3 nucleotides are TGCAGCGTCGGCCTACCTGACCGGGTGGGCTACGAGCAGTACTTC.

CDR3 amino acids: CASLEGRGAINYGYTF. CDR3 nucleotide sequence: TGCGCCAGCCTTGAAGGCAGGGGCGCTATTAACTATGGCTACACCTTC. This chain links TRBV10-2 with TRBJ1-2, with D tentatively TRBD1 (6 bases). The CDR3 has 16 amino acids. Germline CDR1 reads WSHSY; CDR2 reads SAAADI. V shed 8 bases and J shed 1 base, with 20 bases lying between them.

The V call is TRBV11-2, the J call TRBJ2-3, with 9 bases identical to TRBD2. The junction had 10 bases not matched to a gene; V was cut back by 2 bases and J by 7 bases. The CDR3 is 16 amino acids. Looked up from germline, CDR1 is SGHAT and CDR2 is FQNNGV. The CDR3 is CASSLRSGLAVYTQYF. The CDR3 DNA sequence: TGTGCCAGCAGCTTACGATCGGGACTAGCAGTATATACGCAGTATTTT.

This clone was seen once. This CDR3 is CASRQGQEEETQYF. Here the CDR3 DNA reads TGCGCCAGCAGACAAGGACAGGAAGAAGAGACCCAGTACTTC. The genes are TRBV5-1 and TRBJ2-5; 7 bases agree with TRBD1. The CDR3 consists of 14 residues. Germline assignment: CDR1 SGHRS and CDR2 YFSETQ. Trimming cost V 5 bases and J 3 bases; bases outside gene matches: 7.

A few counts support this clone. The chain carries TRBV27 and TRBJ2-5; 7 bases are a match to TRBD2. CDR3 length equals 16 residues. V trimming: 1 base; J trimming: 7 bases; junction bases outside the gene matches: 12. The germline V gene encodes CDR1 MNHEY and CDR2 SMNVEV (reference sequence). CDR3 protein: CASSLWREGTEGTQYF. CDR3 bases: TGTGCCAGCAGTTTATGGAGGGAGGGGACCGAGGGGACCCAGTACTTC.

This rearrangement joins TRBV14 to TRBJ2-7; D may be TRBD2 (6 bases). CDR3 length: 13 amino acids. Between the trimmed V and J ends, which lost 4 bases and 3 bases, there was a span of 10 bases. The V gene's germline CDR1 is SGHDN and CDR2 FVKESK. This chain's CDR3 is CASSRTIGYEQYF. The CDR3, as DNA: TGTGCCAGCAGCCGGACTATTGGCTACGAGCAGTACTTC.

J is TRBJ2-3 and V is TRBV27; 8 bases map to TRBD2. Germline values: CDR1 MNHEY, CDR2 SMNVEV (reference sequence). V dropped 8 bases and J dropped 0; count of bases not matched to a gene: 7. This CDR3 has 15 amino acids. CDR3 amino acids: CASQRGGGSTDTQYF. The CDR3 coding sequence is TGTGCCAGCCAACGGGGGGGCGGGAGCACAGATACGCAGTATTTT.

The genes are TRBV27 and TRBJ2-1, with D maybe TRBD1 (5 bases). Germline CDR1 is MNHEY and CDR2 is SMNVEV (reference sequence). CDR3 size: 15 residues. Trimming removed 2 bases at V and 0 bases at J, with 8 bases between. CDR3 sequence reads: CASSLGASSYNEQFF. The DNA of the CDR3 is TGTGCCAGCAGTTTAGGGGCGAGCTCCTACAATGAGCAGTTCTTC.

Only a few counts were recorded for this clone. The chain joins TRBV2 to TRBJ1-2; 7 bases map to TRBD1. Unmatched junction bases numbered 2, after V lost 6 bases and J lost 4 bases. CDR1 and CDR2 from the germline V gene are SNHLY and FYNNEI. CDR3 size: 12 residues. The CDR3 DNA is TGTGCCAGCAGGGGACAGATCTATGGCTACACCTTC. It specifies CASRGQIYGYTF.

This chain uses TRBV28 with TRBJ2-1, with 9 bases identical to TRBD2. In germline, CDR1 is MDHEN, CDR2 SYDVKM. The CDR3 is 15 amino acids. Trimming at V came to 5 bases and at J to 5 bases, leaving 7 bases not matched to a gene. Written as DNA, the CDR3 is TGTGCCAGCAGTGCCGGGACTAGCAGCCACAATGAGCAGTTCTTC. Its protein product is CASSAGTSSHNEQFF. Using reference TRBV28 and TRBJ2-1 for the parts outside the CDR3, the full variable domain is DVKVTQSSRYLVKRTGEKVFLECVQDMDHENMFWYRQDPGLGLRLIYFSYDVKMKEKGDIPEGYSVSREKKERFSLILESASTNQTSMYLCASSAGTSSHNEQFFGPGTRLTVL.